These T cell receptor beta chains were read from a single sample in a study of T cells in Graves' hyperthyroidism and ophthalmopathy. TCRdb analysed the multiplex PCR reads with MiXCR anew, one entry per CDR3 protein. The table shows roughly 510,000 distinct CDR3 sequences, with around 50% occurring only once. Sequencing was carried out using peripheral blood or thyroid tissue (not recorded which). Receptors were obtained from an adult woman with Graves' disease, either hyperthyroidism or ophthalmopathy (not recorded which). CDR3s include the opening cysteine and the closing phenylalanine or tryptophan. D genes are given only for firm matches. Clone size appears in some rows only: once, few, many, or a class for an expanded clone.

abundance: NA; d_gene: NA; j_gene: TRBJ2-7; v_gene: TRBV10-3; CDR3nt: TGTGCCATCAGTGAGTCTGGACAGTACTTC; CDR3aa: CAISESGQYF
abundance: NA; d_gene: NA; j_gene: TRBJ2-3; v_gene: TRBV10-3; CDR3nt: TGTGCCATCAGTGGGACGGACAACACAGATACGCAGTATTTT; CDR3aa: CAISGTDNTDTQYF
abundance: many; d_gene: TRBD1; j_gene: TRBJ1-1; v_gene: TRBV6-5; CDR3nt: TGTGCCAGCAGTTACGCCCGTAACAGGGGGGCTGAAGCTTTCTTT; CDR3aa: CASSYARNRGAEAFF
abundance: NA; d_gene: TRBD1; j_gene: TRBJ1-3; v_gene: TRBV25-1; CDR3nt: TGTGCCAGCCGTGCCTCTGACAGGGGGCATGGAAACACCATATATTTT; CDR3aa: CASRASDRGHGNTIYF
abundance: NA; d_gene: NA; j_gene: TRBJ1-4; v_gene: TRBV7-9; CDR3nt: TGTGCCAGCATCAAAGAGCAAAATGGGAAACTGTTTTTT; CDR3aa: CASIKEQNGKLFF
abundance: NA; d_gene: TRBD1; j_gene: TRBJ1-2; v_gene: TRBV10-3; CDR3nt: TGTGCCATCAGGCAACAGGGGGCGACTGGCTACACCTTC; CDR3aa: CAIRQQGATGYTF
abundance: once; d_gene: NA; j_gene: TRBJ2-7; v_gene: TRBV7-2; CDR3nt: TGTGCCAGTAGTAAAAGGGGTGCCCCTCCCCACGAGCAGTACTTC; CDR3aa: CASSKRGAPPHEQYF
abundance: NA; d_gene: NA; j_gene: TRBJ1-2; v_gene: TRBV25-1; CDR3nt: TGTGCCAGCAGTAAGGGGCCCCGCTATGGCTACACCTTC; CDR3aa: CASSKGPRYGYTF
abundance: many; d_gene: NA; j_gene: TRBJ2-7; v_gene: TRBV9; CDR3nt: TGTGCCAGCAGCGTAGGGCCCACAGGCTTCTACGAGCAGTACTTC; CDR3aa: CASSVGPTGFYEQYF
abundance: many; d_gene: NA; j_gene: TRBJ1-4; v_gene: TRBV2; CDR3nt: TGTGCCAGCTCCAGGGGAGAAGGGGAAAAACTGTTTTTT; CDR3aa: CASSRGEGEKLFF
abundance: NA; d_gene: NA; j_gene: TRBJ1-3; v_gene: TRBV6-2/TRBV6-3; CDR3nt: TGTGCCAGCATCAGCTCTGGAAACACCATATATTTT; CDR3aa: CASISSGNTIYF
abundance: NA; d_gene: TRBD2; j_gene: TRBJ2-7; v_gene: TRBV7-6; CDR3nt: TGTGCCAGCAGCTCCTGCGGCTTAGCGGGAGCCTTCTGGTACGAGCAGTACTTC; CDR3aa: CASSSCGLAGAFWYEQYF
abundance: NA; d_gene: NA; j_gene: TRBJ2-7; v_gene: TRBV7-9; CDR3nt: TGCGCCAGCAGCTTAGGGGGTGGTCTGCAGTACTTC; CDR3aa: CASSLGGGLQYF
abundance: many; d_gene: TRBD1; j_gene: TRBJ1-4; v_gene: TRBV7-9; CDR3nt: TGTGCCAGCAGCCTGGGACAGGGGGTCACTAATGAAAAACTGTTTTTT; CDR3aa: CASSLGQGVTNEKLFF
abundance: few; d_gene: NA; j_gene: TRBJ1-5; v_gene: TRBV20-1; CDR3nt: TGCAGTGCCGCATTCAAAGGGGGTGGGCCCCAGCATTTT; CDR3aa: CSAAFKGGGPQHF
abundance: NA; d_gene: TRBD1; j_gene: TRBJ2-7; v_gene: TRBV11-2; CDR3nt: TGTGCCAGCAGCAATTACAGGCGGGACAGGAACTACGAGCAGTACTTC; CDR3aa: CASSNYRRDRNYEQYF
abundance: many; d_gene: NA; j_gene: TRBJ2-6; v_gene: TRBV9; CDR3nt: TGTGCCAGCAGCGATCGTTCTGCTGGGGCCAACGTCCTGACTTTC; CDR3aa: CASSDRSAGANVLTF
abundance: many; d_gene: NA; j_gene: TRBJ1-3; v_gene: TRBV19; CDR3nt: TGTGCCAGTATGGGATGGACAGTCTCTGGAAACACCATATATTTT; CDR3aa: CASMGWTVSGNTIYF
abundance: NA; d_gene: TRBD1; j_gene: TRBJ1-2; v_gene: TRBV7-8; CDR3nt: TGTGCCGGCAGCCATAGTCCACAAGCGACAGGGGGGGGTGGCTACACCTTC; CDR3aa: CAGSHSPQATGGGGYTF
abundance: NA; d_gene: NA; j_gene: TRBJ2-5; v_gene: TRBV7-9; CDR3nt: TGTGCCAGCAGCTTTAGAGGATTCCCAGAAGAGACCCAGTACTTC; CDR3aa: CASSFRGFPEETQYF
abundance: many; d_gene: NA; j_gene: TRBJ1-5; v_gene: TRBV19; CDR3nt: TGTGCCAGTACTCCCATCGGGGGGAGCCAGCCCCAGCATTTT; CDR3aa: CASTPIGGSQPQHF
abundance: NA; d_gene: NA; j_gene: TRBJ2-5; v_gene: TRBV14; CDR3nt: TGTGCCAGCAGCCAAGTGACGGGAGCGGGTGAGACCCAGTACTTC; CDR3aa: CASSQVTGAGETQYF
abundance: few; d_gene: NA; j_gene: TRBJ1-6; v_gene: TRBV5-6; CDR3nt: TGTGCCAGCAGCTTTCGGGATTCACCCCTCCACTTT; CDR3aa: CASSFRDSPLHF